The T cell receptor (beta chain) described here comes from a study of immune evolution from preneoplasia to lung adenocarcinoma. Points from the study as a whole: Top clone share appeared to fall from AAH through AIS, MIA, adenocarcinoma.

This clone was recorded a few times. Its antigen remains unknown. The germline V gene encodes CDR1 SEHNR and CDR2 FQNEAQ (reference sequence). The V and J ends lost 2 bases and 0 bases respectively, with 1 base between them. The CDR3 contains 12 residues. Macro-dissection enriched premalignant or tumor cells before nucleic acid extraction. Assay: immunoSEQ multiplex PCR; the TCRdb copy retains only in-frame clones and omits some. The data hold 9,000 to 13,000 clones, with around three quarters observed a single time. The rearrangement links TRBV7-9 to TRBJ1-1, with D uncertain. The sequenced sample was FFPE minimally invasive lung adenocarcinoma tissue. The TCR comes from a person between 70 and 80 years old with lung adenocarcinoma. DNA for the CDR3: TGTGCCAGCAGCTTACTGAACACTGAAGCTTTCTTT. This sequence encodes CASSLLNTEAFF.